This T cell receptor (beta chain) originates from a study of OX40 agonist ivuxolimab in advanced cancers. The wider study: An agonistic anti-OX40 (CD134) antibody, ivuxolimab, was used to treat the patients. The patients received ivuxolimab by intravenous route every 2 weeks at 0.01 to 10 mg/kg. Prior therapy, whether anti-PD-1, anti-PD-L1 or anti-CTLA-4, was allowed, and more than 35% had some. Study-level findings and limits: Clonal expansion by week 6 occurred in CD4+ and CD8+ blood T cells (at 0.1 to 3.0 mg/kg).

Repertoires were generated with immunoSEQ multiplex PCR, while TCRdb's copy carries only in-frame clones and drops some. This sample has about 46,000 clones, with roughly 84% found just once. In regard to this clone: Its antigen is still unknown.

There are 20 residues in the CDR3. Trimming took 3 bases from V and 0 from J; bases not matched to a gene: 15. Germline lookup yields CDR1 PRHDT and CDR2 FYEKMQ (reference sequence). This material consisted of CD4+ or CD8+ T cells sorted from blood, taken in a trial of the OX40 agonist ivuxolimab. This receptor was taken from an adult with an advanced solid tumor such as melanoma, head and neck, liver or kidney cancer. The chain combines TRBV13 with TRBJ2-2; 8 bases agree with TRBD1. CDR3 sequence: CASSFGQGAYGTSNTGELFF. The CDR3 DNA reads as TGTGCCAGCAGCTTCGGTCAGGGGGCGTACGGTACATCGAACACCGGGGAGCTGTTTTTT.